A single sample is the source of the 11 T cell receptor beta chains below, sequenced in a study of T-cell memory formation after mild COVID-19. TCRdb fed the 5' RACE reads into MiXCR, producing one record per CDR3 protein. The sample carries roughly 310,000 distinct CDR3 sequences, 15% to 20% recorded once. Sequenced sample: PBMCs or a T cell subset sorted from them (not recorded which). The receptors originated from a man younger than 30 who had mild COVID-19 (a few samples of this study predate the infection). Cell type and time point are not known.

The rearrangement joins TRBV18 to TRBJ1-1, with a possible D match to TRBD1 (6 bases). Germline-derived CDR1 and CDR2 are KGHSH and LQKENI. V dropped 3 bases and J dropped 0 bases, with 17 bases sitting between them. The CDR3 extends over 17 amino acids. The DNA for the CDR3 is TGTGCCAGCTCACCTCCGGGGGCGGGGCCGTTGAACACTGAAGCTTTCTTT. Translation gives CASSPPGAGPLNTEAFF.

The chain combines TRBV10-3 with TRBJ2-3, with 7 bases aligning to TRBD2. With V trimmed by 3 bases and J by 1 base, 19 bases remained unmatched. The CDR3 sequence is 20 residues long. The germline gives CDR1 ENHRY, CDR2 SYGVKD. CDR3 sequence reads: CAISDPRDLGSAGGTDTQYF. The DNA for the CDR3 is TGTGCCATCAGTGACCCTCGAGATCTGGGTTCGGCGGGGGGCACAGATACGCAGTATTTT.

This clonotype was observed a few times. The genes are TRBV7-3 and TRBJ2-7; the D gene could be TRBD1 or TRBD2 (5 bases each). CDR3 length: 14 amino acids. V was shortened by 2 bases and J by 4 bases, with 12 bases between the two germline ends. The V gene's germline CDR1 is SGHTA and CDR2 FQGTGA. The CDR3 reads CASSLHAGTYEQYF. The CDR3 DNA is TGTGCCAGCAGCTTACACGCAGGGACGTACGAGCAGTACTTC.

This clonotype was seen only a few times. This rearrangement joins TRBV7-9 to TRBJ1-2, with 7 bases aligning to TRBD1. CDR3 length equals 13 residues. CDR1 and CDR2 (germline): SEHNR, FQNEAQ (reference sequence). J gave up 4 bases and V 5 bases, and 4 bases lay outside the gene matches. As DNA, the CDR3 is TGTGCCAGCAGCCAGGGACAGTTCTATGGCTACACCTTC. Encoded protein: CASSQGQFYGYTF. The entire variable domain, with the rest obtained from reference TRBV7-9 and TRBJ1-2, is as follows: DTGVSQNPRHKITKRGQNVTFRCDPISEHNRLYWYRQTLGQGPEFLTYFQNEAQLEKSRLLSDRFSAERPKGSFSTLEIQRTEQGDSAMYLCASSQGQFYGYTFGSGTRLTVV.

This clonotype was seen more than once but under ten times. This chain uses TRBV28 with TRBJ1-3; 7 bases are shared with TRBD1. Germline trimming cut 6 bases from V and 6 bases from J; bases unmatched to any gene: 8. Germline-derived CDR1 and CDR2 are MDHEN and SYDVKM. The CDR3 covers 14 residues. Here the CDR3 DNA reads TGTGCCAGCAGATTAACAGGGGTAGTAAACACCATATATTTT. Translation gives CASRLTGVVNTIYF.

J is TRBJ2-5 and V is TRBV6-2 or TRBV6-3; no clear D gene. Germline-derived CDR1 and CDR2 are MNHEY and SVGEGT. V lost 7 bases to trimming and J lost 5 bases, with 20 bases between them. This CDR3 is 15 amino acids long. Here the CDR3 DNA reads TGTGCCAGCACCCACCCGGGCAAAGACGGGGAGACCCAGTACTTC. Its translation is CASTHPGKDGETQYF.

The chain combines TRBV4-2 with TRBJ1-5; 7 bases are a match to TRBD1. The germline CDR1 and CDR2 sequences are LGHNA and YNFKEQ. After removal of 4 bases from V and 2 bases from J, the junction contained 5 bases not matched to a gene. This CDR3 spans 15 amino acids. CDR3 in DNA: TGTGCCAGCAGCCGAAGGGACAGCGGCAATCAGCCCCAGCATTTT. Residues: CASSRRDSGNQPQHF.

The J gene is TRBJ1-6, the V gene TRBV5-5, with D possibly matching TRBD1 (6 bases). Between the trimmed V and J ends, which lost 0 bases and 2 bases, there was a span of 15 bases. Germline CDR1 SGHKS, CDR2 YYEKEE (reference sequence). CDR3 length: 18 amino acids. The CDR3 reads CASSLVFVGAAYNSPLHF. The CDR3 nucleotides read TGTGCCAGCAGCTTGGTTTTTGTGGGGGCCGCCTATAATTCACCCCTCCACTTT. Supplemented by reference TRBV5-5 and TRBJ1-6, the full variable domain reads DAGVTQSPTHLIKTRGQQVTLRCSPISGHKSVSWYQQVLGQGPQFIFQYYEKEERGRGNFPDRFSARQFPNYSSELNVNALLLGDSALYLCASSLVFVGAAYNSPLHFGNGTRLTVT.

The chain recombines TRBV5-6 with TRBJ1-1; D perhaps matches TRBD1 (6 bases). V was shortened by 4 bases and J by 6 bases, with 25 bases between the two germline ends. The CDR3 covers 17 residues. Germline CDR1 SGHDT, CDR2 YYEEEE. This chain's CDR3 is CASSLDRGQGLNAEAFF. The CDR3 nucleotides are TGTGCCAGCAGCCTAGACCGAGGGCAGGGGTTAAACGCTGAAGCTTTCTTT.

This chain uses TRBV7-6 with TRBJ2-1, with D hard to call. This CDR3 region has 16 residues. Germline V gene lookup returns CDR1 SGHVS and CDR2 FNYEAQ. The V end lost 2 bases, the J end lost 3 bases, and 14 bases lay between the germline ends. For the CDR3, the DNA is TGTGCCAGCAGCTTAACGACGAATGCAAACTACAATGAGCAGTTCTTC. Translated, it gives CASSLTTNANYNEQFF.

This clonotype was seen only a few times. The rearrangement joins TRBV5-1 to TRBJ1-3; D ambiguous. Trimming removed 4 bases at V and 0 bases at J, with 8 bases between. Germline CDR1 reads SGHRS; CDR2 reads YFSETQ. CDR3 length equals 14 residues. CDR3 loop: CASSPVSSGNTIYF. The CDR3 coding sequence is TGCGCCAGCAGCCCCGTCAGCTCTGGAAACACCATATATTTT. The full variable domain, with the rest looked up from reference TRBV5-1 and TRBJ1-3, is KAGVTQTPRYLIKTRGQQVTLSCSPISGHRSVSWYQQTPGQGLQFLFEYFSETQRNKGNFPGRFSGRQFSNSRSEMNVSTLELGDSALYLCASSPVSSGNTIYFGEGSWLTVV.